The entry that follows covers one T cell receptor beta chain sequence. In this sample, this clonotype turned up a few times. The clone's antigen remains unknown. No base quality values were provided; no much bigger clone lies one nucleotide off. The 39 donors, aged about 6 to 95 years, were systemically healthy Caucasian individuals from Russia. Each donor gave 8 to 10 milliliters of peripheral blood, collected into EDTA-treated Vacutainer tubes. Ficoll-Paque density-gradient centrifugation was used to isolate PBMCs, with at least 6.5 million obtained per sample. Trizol reagent was used to extract total RNA from the PBMCs, yielding at least 5.5 micrograms per sample. For every donor, an aliquot of PBMCs went through flow cytometry to measure the percentages of naive CD45RAhigh/CD27high T cells. This sample was taken from a study of blood T cells in healthy people across ages (dated by TCRdb to about 2015). About the full investigation: In model experiments, roughly one uniquely barcoded TCR beta cDNA molecule per two T cells was captured by template switching. To track age-related changes in TCR beta repertoire diversity, the study relied on deep sequencing normalized with unique cDNA molecular identifiers. Donors were grouped into four age groups: young (average 16 years), middle-aged (approximately 41), aged (around 62) and long-lived (around 80). To avoid experimental bias, donors of different ages were spread randomly across the sequencing lanes. Using the same blood draw, the study looked at two additional independent replicas of 1 million unique cDNA reads for two donors, one aged 18 to 30 and the other aged 80 or older. Broader findings and caveats from the paper: Since profiling was done on bulk unsorted PBMCs, naive and antigen-experienced compartments could not be conclusively compared. The percentage of naive T cells measured by flow cytometry correlated strongly with observed TCR beta diversity. Compared with the aged group, the long-lived group had more naive CD4+ T cells, fewer expanded clones and increased TCR diversity, suggesting age selection. Observed TCR beta diversity per million T cells fell roughly linearly with age, and a significant reduction was already apparent by age approximately 41. Estimates of total diversity based on one million sequenced T cells were regarded as lower bounds and as underestimates. Donor CMV infection status was unknown, potentially confounding age-related changes in expanded clonotypes.

The library was prepared using 5' RACE. Sequencing was performed on an Illumina HiSeq 2500. A second PCR of roughly 6 to 11 cycles was run with a J-beta primer mix and a sample-barcoded 5' primer. Each TCR beta cDNA molecule received a unique molecular identifier from a template-switch 5' adaptor carrying 12 random nucleotides. At least 3 million CDR3-containing paired-end reads were obtained from each sample. All of the RNA was converted into first-strand cDNA using the Mint cDNA synthesis kit, with a TRBC-specific oligonucleotide serving as the primer. All cDNA was treated with uracil-DNA glycosylase and then went through a first 18-cycle PCR with the universal primers M1SS and BC2_uni_R. The study's processing was this. For normalization, 1 million high-quality reads, each with a distinct molecular identifier, were randomly selected from each sample. Instead of being binned into consensus sequences, reads with shared molecular identifiers were discarded. MiTCR, set to a Q25 quality threshold and the strictest error-elimination algorithm, was used for CDR3 identification, clonotype clustering and error correction. Lower-bound total TCR beta diversity was estimated with a nonparametric unseen species model using Euler transformation. In-frame beta chains were kept once TCRdb had trimmed the public reads at Q25 with fastp and called clones with MiXCR. Records with the same CDR3 protein are collapsed into one entry carrying the most frequent genes and DNA. These V and J calls derive from TCRdb rather than the authors' analysis. Recorded for this sample are about 1.1 million distinct CDR3 sequences; 35% to 40% of them occurred a single time. In total, the top ten clones hold approximately 14% of the sample.

The clonotype originates from a man between 18 and 29 years old in good health. Sequences were obtained from blood.

The CDR3 corresponds to CSARDRGGSTEAFF. The nucleotide sequence is TGCAGTGCTAGAGATCGGGGAGGGAGTACTGAAGCTTTCTTT. The rearrangement combines TRBV20-1 with TRBJ1-1; the D segment cannot be called with confidence. V and J are truncated by 0 bases and 5 bases respectively, leaving an intervening sequence of 13 bases. The germline V gene (reference sequence) supplies CDR1 DFQATT and CDR2 SNEGSKA. The CDR3, cysteine through phenylalanine, is 14 amino acids long. This entry keeps only the CDR3 DNA: 42 bases, framed from base 1.